One and the same sample provided the 18 T cell receptor beta chains below, sequenced in a study of cytotoxic CD8 clonotypes in ibrutinib-treated CLL. The table came from immunoSEQ multiplex PCR; TCRdb's copy has only in-frame clones and leaves some out. The sample yields 65,000 to 95,000 clones, roughly 86% seen once. The input for sequencing was PBMCs, taken before ibrutinib treatment. The source is a human donor with chronic lymphocytic leukemia.

The J gene is TRBJ2-7, the V gene TRBV10-3, with D hard to call. Germline V gene sequence: CDR1 ENHRY, CDR2 SYGVKD. This CDR3 spans 12 amino acids. The germline V and J ends were trimmed by 5 bases and 3 bases, with 8 bases remaining between them. The CDR3 reads CAISLNSYEQYF. CDR3 DNA sequence: TGTGCCATCAGTCTCAACAGCTACGAGCAGTACTTC.

This chain uses TRBV6-1 with TRBJ1-2, with 10 bases fitting TRBD1. This CDR3 comprises 15 residues. Trimming removed 2 bases from V and 8 bases from J; junction bases left unmatched: 8. In germline, CDR1 is MNHNS, CDR2 SASEGT. CDR3 coding DNA: TGTGCCAGCAGTGAACCCGGGACAGGGGTTCGGGGCTACACCTTC. Translation gives CASSEPGTGVRGYTF.

Worth noting for this clone: One junction end disagrees with the germline gene, perhaps due to a read error. V and J are TRBV5-6 and TRBJ2-1; D is unresolved. This CDR3 spans 14 amino acids. Germline CDR1 is SGHDT and CDR2 is YYEEEE. CDR3 loop: CASSSSTMPYAYLF. CDR3 nucleotide sequence: TGTGCCAGCAGCTCAAGCACCATGCCCTACGCCTACCTCTTC.

J is TRBJ2-7 and V is TRBV28; D is uncertain. Trimming removed 1 base from V and 1 base from J, with 8 bases in between. There are 14 residues in the CDR3. CDR1 is MDHEN and CDR2 is SYDVKM in the germline V gene. The CDR3 loop reads CASSLFFRSYEQYF. Here the CDR3 DNA reads TGTGCCAGCAGTTTATTTTTCAGATCCTACGAGCAGTACTTC.

The J gene is TRBJ1-3, the V gene TRBV5-1, with D hard to call. Germline CDR1 SGHRS, CDR2 YFSETQ. V lost 0 bases to trimming and J lost 4 bases, with 8 bases between them. The CDR3 covers 14 residues. CDR3 in DNA: TGCGCCAGCAGCTTGGTAGGGTTCGGAAACACCATATATTTT. It encodes CASSLVGFGNTIYF.

The chain uses TRBV9 and TRBJ2-7; 9 bases align to TRBD1. Germline values: CDR1 SGDLS, CDR2 YYNGEE. This CDR3 comprises 16 residues. The J segment lost 6 bases and the V segment lost 0 bases, leaving 10 bases of the junction unmatched. This CDR3 is CASSVGRDRVKIEQYF. In DNA, the CDR3 is TGTGCCAGCAGCGTAGGTCGGGACAGGGTTAAGATCGAGCAGTACTTC.

The genes are TRBV2 and TRBJ1-2; 10 positions agree with TRBD1. Germline assignment: CDR1 SNHLY and CDR2 FYNNEI. The CDR3 runs to 13 residues. V was clipped by 5 bases and J by 8 bases; unmatched bases: 5. CDR3 sequence: CASSPDRGQGYTF. CDR3 nucleotides: TGTGCCAGCAGTCCAGACAGGGGGCAAGGCTACACCTTC.

The chain is built from TRBV27 and TRBJ2-7, with TRBD2 as a possible D gene (5 bases). The germline V and J ends were trimmed by 6 bases and 4 bases, with 19 bases remaining between them. Germline V gives CDR1 MNHEY, CDR2 SMNVEV (reference sequence). The length of the CDR3 is 15 residues. The CDR3 protein is CASSAFAGGRYEQYF. The CDR3 DNA is TGTGCCAGCAGCGCATTCGCGGGCGGTCGATACGAGCAGTACTTC.

The gene calls are TRBV11-1 and TRBJ2-1; D ambiguous. The germline V gene has CDR1 SGHAT and CDR2 FQDESV (reference sequence). The ends were cut back, 0 bases at V and 5 bases at J, with 17 bases in the middle. This CDR3 comprises 17 residues. The chain's CDR3 is CASSLALLGITDNEQFF. The CDR3 DNA reads as TGTGCCAGCAGCTTAGCGCTGTTGGGGATCACGGACAATGAGCAGTTCTTC.

This chain joins TRBV7-9 and TRBJ2-3; TRBD1 agrees at 10 bases. V shed 5 bases, J shed 0 bases, and the junction held 5 bases outside the gene matches. The CDR3 has 16 amino acids. The germline CDR1 and CDR2 sequences are SEHNR and FQNEAQ (reference sequence). Here the CDR3 DNA reads TGTGCCAGCAGCGCTGGACAGGGGGAAAGCACAGATACGCAGTATTTT. Translation gives CASSAGQGESTDTQYF.

The V and J genes are TRBV28 and TRBJ2-7, with 11 bases lining up with TRBD2. Germline CDR1 is MDHEN and CDR2 is SYDVKM. Trimming took 6 bases from V and 12 from J; bases not matched to a gene: 16. The CDR3 has 15 residues. The CDR3 coding sequence is TGTGCCAGCAGAACTTACGGGACTAGCGGCTCGGTACCGTACTTC. Its translation is CASRTYGTSGSVPYF.

V and J are TRBV7-9 and TRBJ2-7, with 9 bases that match TRBD2. The CDR3 is 17 residues long. Germline assignment: CDR1 SEHNR and CDR2 FQNEAQ (reference sequence). Unmatched junction bases numbered 8, after V lost 1 base and J lost 1 base. The CDR3 nucleotides read TGTGCCAGCAGCTTAGGGACTAGCGTCCCGGGGTCCTACGAGCAGTACTTC. It translates to CASSLGTSVPGSYEQYF.

The chain is built from TRBV5-1 and TRBJ2-7; D unresolved. Trimming took 1 base from V and 5 from J, leaving 16 bases between them. CDR1 is SGHRS, CDR2 YFSETQ, per germline. CDR3 length: 15 amino acids. The CDR3 reads CASSLWPEPPHEQYF. For the CDR3, the DNA is TGCGCCAGCAGCTTGTGGCCGGAACCCCCCCACGAGCAGTACTTC. Filled out from reference TRBV5-1 and TRBJ2-7, the complete variable domain reads KAGVTQTPRYLIKTRGQQVTLSCSPISGHRSVSWYQQTPGQGLQFLFEYFSETQRNKGNFPGRFSGRQFSNSRSEMNVSTLELGDSALYLCASSLWPEPPHEQYFGPGTRLTVT.

This clone was found a few times. The chain couples TRBV6-5 to TRBJ2-5; tentative D call: TRBD1 (6 bases). This CDR3 region has 14 residues. The germline gives CDR1 MNHEY, CDR2 SVGAGI. V lost 6 bases and J lost 0, with 11 bases in between. CDR3 sequence reads: CASSPTGNQETQYF. DNA of the CDR3: TGTGCCAGCAGCCCCACAGGGAACCAAGAGACCCAGTACTTC.

CDR3 loop: CASSFFGETQYF. The CDR3 bases are TGTGCCAGCAGCTTTTTTGGGGAGACCCAGTACTTC. V gene TRBV7-9 combines with J gene TRBJ2-5; no definite D call. Germline assignment: CDR1 SEHNR and CDR2 FQNEAQ (reference sequence). The CDR3 is made up of 12 amino acids. Trimming left V 3 bases short and J 5 bases short, with 7 bases between.

The CDR3 DNA reads as TGTGCCAGCAGCGCTATTGTTTGGGGGCAGAACACTGAAGCTTTCTTT. It yields the protein CASSAIVWGQNTEAFF. The genes are TRBV7-2 and TRBJ1-1, with D perhaps TRBD1 (6 bases). Trimming stripped 5 bases from V and 1 base from J, with 17 bases between. The germline V gene has CDR1 SGHTA and CDR2 FQGNSA. This CDR3 region has 16 residues.

This clone has a handful of counts. CDR3 in DNA: TGTGCCAGCAGTGAAGAACAGTACACTGAAGCTTTCTTT. Translated: CASSEEQYTEAFF. The chain uses TRBV2 and TRBJ1-1; unclear D gene. The CDR3 has 13 residues. The V gene lost 1 base and the J gene lost 3 bases, with 6 bases spanning the gap. Germline assignment: CDR1 SNHLY and CDR2 FYNNEI.

The chain links TRBV7-8 to TRBJ2-2; 8 nucleotides align to TRBD2. In germline, CDR1 is SGHVS, CDR2 FQNEAQ. The CDR3 totals 15 residues. The CDR3 is CVAREGLLHTGELFF. The CDR3 nucleotides are TGTGTGGCTCGGGAGGGCCTATTGCACACCGGGGAGCTGTTTTTT.